Sequencing of this T cell receptor (beta chain) was carried out in a study of Tregs in tolerant kidney transplant recipients (dated by TCRdb to the late 2010s). Turning to the overall study: Transplants used related donors with nonmyeloablative bone marrow transplantation; mixed chimerism was transient in the human trials. The study used TCRbeta sequencing to identify donor-specific regulatory T cells before combined kidney and bone marrow transplantation, then tracked those cells after transplant.

The time point label, as the study defines it: blood sample drawn before combined kidney and bone marrow transplant. Thawed PBMCs were FACS-sorted into unstimulated Tregs (CD4+CD25+CD127-), CD4+ non-Tregs (CD4+CD25-), CD4 cells and CD8 cells. Prior to Treg sorting, thawed PBMCs were rested overnight at 37 degrees C with 200 IU/ml IL-2. Patients were several combined kidney and bone marrow transplant recipients from the ITN036ST trial, and only these trial subjects had samples available. Healthy control blood was processed to PBMCs with a Ficoll density gradient and then cryopreserved, whereas patient PBMCs were collected both before and after transplant. General conclusions and limits of the study: Donor-specific Treg expansion was found to exceed global Treg expansion in tolerant patients, suggesting antigen-driven rather than nonspecific expansion. The most biologically relevant and donor-specific TCRbeta repertoire appeared to be identified by expanding Tregs with activated donor B cells. Biological reproducibility was not directly assessed, although technical replication error appeared to be minimal. Because the study included only a small number of patients, the results must be confirmed in larger populations and under other immunosuppression protocols. For some patients, the PCR primers changed as time went on, which meant samples from those patients could not be compared with one another at the nucleotide level.

For TCRbeta CDR3 sequencing, genomic DNA was extracted from sorted cells using the QIAGEN DNeasy Blood and Tissue Kit. High-throughput TCRbeta CDR3 sequencing, which included PCR amplification with bias correction and internal controls, was done commercially through immunoSEQ. The authors' pipeline ran thus. A unique productive TCRbeta sequence was defined by the CDR3 nucleotide sequence when primers matched, and otherwise by the CDR3 amino acid sequence together with the Vbeta and Jbeta genes. Sorting error was corrected by removing sequences shared between sorted populations at a frequency ratio of 2:1 or less, and the remaining shared sequences were assigned to the higher population. Sequences were defined as donor-reactive when expanded at least 5-fold in CFSE-low cells versus unstimulated cells and present at a frequency of at least 0.01% in CFSE-low cells. Repertoire divergence was quantified by Jensen-Shannon divergence calculated from the top 100 TCRbeta sequences ranked by frequency. For any sample with multiple sequencing runs, sorting error was corrected in each run separately before the runs were pooled. The source is immuneACCESS, and TCRdb retained only in-frame sequences with V and J called. Part of the clones is not carried over; for the studies checked, unresolved V genes explain less than half of this, and the remainder is unexplained. The DNA was the basis for D and trimming; V, J and clone size are from that table. The sample table contains some 74,000 clones; only one count was recorded for less than 95% of them. The top ten constitute approximately 0.33% of the sample.

Trimmed from V: 4 bases; trimmed from J: 1 base; junction bases lacking a gene match: 6. The CDR3 goes from the cysteine to the phenylalanine over 16 residues. The sequence is cut down to CDR3 DNA, 48 bases in frame from base 1. CDR1 KGHSH and CDR2 LQKENI were looked up in the germline V gene. Concerning this clone: Its antigen specificity is not known. No clone much larger than this one lies a single base away; base qualities are absent.

The specimen was Tregs from blood, collected before the transplant. The TCR originated in a human donor who received a combined kidney and bone marrow transplant. This chain is built from TRBV18 and TRBJ2-2; TRBD2 fits 7 bases in the junction. The bases are TGTGCCAGCTCACGATCACCTAGCGGGAACACCGGGGAGCTGTTTTTT. Its coded protein is CASSRSPSGNTGELFF.